This T cell receptor beta chain was captured by sequencing in a study of T cells in Graves' hyperthyroidism and ophthalmopathy. Amplification yielded TCR beta CDR3 regions, with RNA transcripts as the source. An initial round of RT-PCR targeting the TCR CDR3 relied on the HTBI primer set. TCRdb processed the multiplex PCR reads anew with MiXCR; each CDR3 protein has one entry. The table has about 250,000 distinct CDR3 sequences, more than 20% seen once. In its sample, this clonotype was seen many times. The CDR3 loop spans 15 amino acids. The germline V gene has CDR1 SQVTM and CDR2 ANQGSEA. V lost 4 bases to trimming and J lost 0 bases, with 12 bases between them.

This sequence joins TRBV29-1 and TRBJ2-2; D may match TRBD1 or TRBD2 (5 bases each). Sample: blood. The clonotype was recovered from a woman between 40 and 55 years old with Graves' ophthalmopathy. The DNA for the CDR3 is TGCAGCGTTGTGAGGGGACCCTCGAACACCGGGGAGCTGTTTTTT. Translating gives CSVVRGPSNTGELFF.